Following are 31 T cell receptor beta chains from one sample sequenced in a study of blood T cell repertoires in COVID-19. TCRdb keeps only in-frame clones here, not all; method: immunoSEQ multiplex PCR. The top ten clones hold around 0.77% of a sample with around 100,000 clones, around 80% of them seen once. The specimen was peripheral blood. The receptors were gathered from a woman between 65 and 79 years old with acute or convalescent COVID-19.

This clone was seen a single time. The CDR3 bases are TGTGCCAGCTCACCACAGGGGACAGGAAACACCATATATTTT. This codes for CASSPQGTGNTIYF. This chain joins TRBV18 and TRBJ1-3, with D possibly being TRBD1 (6 bases). Trimming took off 1 base at V and 4 bases at J, with 8 bases between the two ends. The CDR3 is made up of 14 amino acids. The germline gives CDR1 KGHSH, CDR2 LQKENI. The full variable domain, its missing parts supplied by reference TRBV18 and TRBJ1-3, is NAGVMQNPRHLVRRRGQEARLRCSPMKGHSHVYWYRQLPEEGLKFMVYLQKENIIDESGMPKERFSAEFPKEGPSILRIQQVVRGDSAAYFCASSPQGTGNTIYFGEGSWLTVV.

The chain uses TRBV24-1 and TRBJ2-1, with 8 bases matching TRBD1. The V gene end was trimmed by 3 bases and the J gene end by 5 bases; junction bases not matched to a gene: 5. From germline, CDR1 is KGHDR and CDR2 SFDVKD. The CDR3 length is 15 residues. In DNA, the CDR3 is TGTGCCACCAGTGATCAGGGGGCGGGAAACAATGAGCAGTTCTTC. It specifies CATSDQGAGNNEQFF.

J is TRBJ2-1 and V is TRBV3-1 (or the pseudogene TRBV3-2); weak D call: TRBD1 (5 bases). Germline CDR1 LGHDT, CDR2 YNNKEL (reference sequence). The CDR3 has 17 residues. Trimming took off 1 base at V and 4 bases at J, with 17 bases between the two ends. CDR3 residues: CASSQVSGRGLYNEQFF. In DNA, the CDR3 is TGTGCCAGCAGCCAAGTCTCCGGAAGGGGCCTTTACAATGAGCAGTTCTTC.

The chain has TRBV30 and TRBJ2-2; a possible D gene is TRBD1 (6 bases). The CDR3 has 16 amino acids. The germline V gene has CDR1 GTSNPN and CDR2 SVGIG (reference sequence). The ends were cut back, 0 bases at V and 1 base at J, with 12 bases in the middle. The CDR3 DNA reads as TGTGCCTGGAGTGTACCCTCGACAGGGAACACCGGGGAGCTGTTTTTT. This gives the protein CAWSVPSTGNTGELFF.

The CDR3, as DNA: TGTGCCAGCAGCCAAGAGCGGGAGAGGGGGGAGACCCAGTACTTC. It specifies CASSQERERGETQYF. The rearrangement joins TRBV3-1 (or the pseudogene TRBV3-2) to TRBJ2-5; perhaps TRBD2 as D (7 bases). V lost 0 bases and J 5 bases, leaving 13 bases between the germline ends. The germline gives CDR1 LGHDT, CDR2 YNNKEL (reference sequence). The CDR3 extends over 15 amino acids.

V and J are TRBV5-1 and TRBJ2-3; D gene uncertain. The length of the CDR3 is 15 residues. Trimming cost V 0 bases and J 2 bases, with 10 bases left between them. Germline lookup yields CDR1 SGHRS and CDR2 YFSETQ. The DNA of the CDR3 is TGCGCCAGCAGCTTGGTCCTATTCGACACAGATACGCAGTATTTT. This gives the protein CASSLVLFDTDTQYF.

This clone was detected a few times. The chain joins TRBV6-5 to TRBJ2-5, with TRBD2 matching over 8 bases. The CDR3 length is 14 residues. V lost 4 bases, J lost 7 bases, and 8 bases stayed unmatched. Germline CDR1 is MNHEY and CDR2 is SVGAGI. CDR3 sequence: CASSSTGGDLTQYF. In nucleotides, the CDR3 is TGTGCCAGCAGTTCGACGGGGGGGGACTTGACCCAGTACTTC.

The chain recombines TRBV9 with TRBJ2-1, with a tentative D call TRBD2 (7 bases). Deletions cut 0 bases from V and 7 bases from J, with 11 bases between. Per the germline V gene, CDR1 is SGDLS and CDR2 is YYNGEE. The CDR3 is made up of 14 amino acids. The chain's CDR3 is CASSVEGGRNEQFF. The CDR3 bases are TGTGCCAGCAGCGTAGAGGGGGGGCGAAATGAGCAGTTCTTC. The full variable domain, completed using reference TRBV9 and TRBJ2-1, is DSGVTQTPKHLITATGQRVTLRCSPRSGDLSVYWYQQSLDQGLQFLIQYYNGEERAKGNILERFSAQQFPDLHSELNLSSLELGDSALYFCASSVEGGRNEQFFGPGTRLTVL.

V and J are TRBV19 and TRBJ2-7; the match to TRBD2 covers 14 bases. This CDR3 comprises 15 residues. Germline-derived CDR1 and CDR2 are LNHDA and SQIVND (reference sequence). Losses at the gene ends were 4 bases for V and 6 bases for J; bases not matched to a gene: 5. CDR3 protein: CASSTTSGRGSEQYF. The DNA of the CDR3 is TGTGCCAGTAGTACGACTAGCGGGAGGGGGAGCGAGCAGTACTTC.

This chain connects TRBV18 to TRBJ1-2; 7 positions match TRBD1. The germline CDR1 and CDR2 sequences are KGHSH and LQKENI. The CDR3 has 17 amino acids. Trimming removed 3 bases from V and 4 bases from J; junction bases left unmatched: 14. The CDR3 sequence: CASSPRLRDRDAYGYTF. As DNA, the CDR3 is TGTGCCAGCTCACCCCGACTCCGGGACAGAGACGCCTATGGCTACACCTTC.

This chain joins TRBV5-6 and TRBJ2-1; the match to TRBD2 covers 9 bases. The V gene end was trimmed by 4 bases and the J gene end by 13 bases; junction bases not matched to a gene: 6. CDR1 SGHDT and CDR2 YYEEEE come from the germline V gene. The CDR3 sequence is 12 residues long. The DNA for the CDR3 is TGTGCCAGCAGCGCCGGGACTAGCAAACAGTTCTTC. It translates to CASSAGTSKQFF.

This chain links TRBV7-3 with TRBJ2-1; possible D gene TRBD1, 6 bases. CDR1 is SGHTA and CDR2 is FQGTGA in the germline V gene. The germline V and J ends were trimmed by 1 base and 10 bases, with 14 bases remaining between them. The CDR3 is 14 residues long. The CDR3 reads CASSLKAGTGEQFF. As DNA, the CDR3 is TGTGCCAGCAGCTTAAAGGCCGGAACAGGGGAGCAGTTCTTC.

A few counts support this clone. The chain combines TRBV19 with TRBJ1-2; TRBD1 matches 8 bases. CDR3 length: 14 amino acids. Germline V gene lookup returns CDR1 LNHDA and CDR2 SQIVND (reference sequence). Unmatched junction bases numbered 6, after V lost 2 bases and J lost 7 bases. DNA of the CDR3: TGTGCCAGTAGTATACAGGGGGCGCATAGTGGCTACACCTTC. Translated: CASSIQGAHSGYTF.

To note about this clone: This sample includes further DNA sequences coding for the same CDR3. The rearrangement uses TRBV19 and TRBJ1-5, with unresolved D. Germline V lookup: CDR1 LNHDA, CDR2 SQIVND (reference sequence). The CDR3 is 12 residues long. Deletions cut 3 bases from V and 6 bases from J, with 6 bases between. This CDR3 reads CASSISGQPQHF. The CDR3 DNA follows: TGTGCCAGTAGTATCTCGGGTCAGCCCCAGCATTTT.

CDR3 residues: CASSLTRPGAFF. CDR3 coding DNA: TGTGCCAGCAGCTTAACCAGACCGGGAGCTTTCTTT. The rearrangement uses TRBV7-2 and TRBJ1-1; D is unclear. V lost 2 bases and J lost 10, with 11 bases in between. The germline V gene encodes CDR1 SGHTA and CDR2 FQGNSA. CDR3 size: 12 residues.

The genes are TRBV18 and TRBJ2-1; 8 nucleotides align to TRBD1. The CDR3 has 14 residues. Germline assignment: CDR1 KGHSH and CDR2 LQKENI. V shed 3 bases, J shed 7 bases, and the junction held 5 bases outside the gene matches. In DNA form, the CDR3 reads TGTGCCAGCTCACCCAGGACAGGGAAGAATGAGCAGTTCTTC. Its protein is CASSPRTGKNEQFF.

This chain links TRBV7-9 with TRBJ2-7; a possible D gene is TRBD2 (6 bases). V was trimmed by 5 bases and J by 3 bases, leaving 14 bases between them. The CDR3 length is 14 residues. Germline V CDR1 and CDR2: SEHNR, FQNEAQ (reference sequence). The CDR3 region is CASSPGLLNYEQYF. The CDR3 nucleotides read TGTGCCAGCAGCCCGGGACTCCTAAACTACGAGCAGTACTTC.

This chain connects TRBV7-9 to TRBJ1-6; 9 bases are shared with TRBD1. Germline CDR1 is SEHNR and CDR2 is FQNEAQ (reference sequence). The CDR3 runs to 18 residues. Trimming removed 3 bases from V and 1 base from J; junction bases left unmatched: 7. The CDR3 bases are TGTGCCAGCAGCTTGCAACAGGGGGCGGGATCCTATAATTCACCCCTCCACTTT. The encoded protein is CASSLQQGAGSYNSPLHF.

Only one count was recorded for this clone. The V and J genes are TRBV7-8 and TRBJ2-7, with a tentative D call TRBD1 (6 bases). CDR1 and CDR2 from the germline V gene are SGHVS and FQNEAQ. This CDR3 has 14 residues. Between the trimmed V and J ends, which lost 1 base and 3 bases, there was a span of 10 bases. The CDR3 nucleotides read TGTGCCAGCAGCTTAGGGGACAAGAACTACGAGCAGTACTTC. Protein sequence: CASSLGDKNYEQYF.

The rearrangement uses TRBV19 and TRBJ2-3, with 13 bases matching TRBD2. Germline V gene lookup returns CDR1 LNHDA and CDR2 SQIVND (reference sequence). The CDR3 runs 14 residues. V lost 10 bases, J lost 1 base, and 2 bases stayed unmatched. The CDR3 DNA reads TGTGCCACCGGGACTAGCGGGGGCACAGATACGCAGTATTTT. This encodes CATGTSGGTDTQYF.

The genes are TRBV19 and TRBJ1-1, with no clear D. This CDR3 contains 12 residues. From germline, CDR1 is LNHDA and CDR2 SQIVND (reference sequence). Between the trimmed V and J ends, which lost 5 bases and 5 bases, there was a span of 9 bases. CDR3 residues: CASSSRQTEAFF. CDR3 nucleotide sequence: TGTGCCAGTAGTTCGCGACAAACTGAAGCTTTCTTT.

The CDR3 here is CATSDFGLAGQETQYF. The CDR3 DNA reads TGTGCCACCAGTGATTTCGGGCTAGCGGGCCAAGAGACCCAGTACTTC. The chain links TRBV24-1 to TRBJ2-5, with 8 bases lining up with TRBD2. The CDR3 runs 16 residues. Germline V gives CDR1 KGHDR, CDR2 SFDVKD. The V and J ends lost 1 base and 1 base, in that order; junction bases with no gene match: 4.

V gene TRBV30 combines with J gene TRBJ2-5, with no clear D. Trimming pared 3 bases from V and 5 bases from J, leaving 10 bases between. Germline V gene lookup returns CDR1 GTSNPN and CDR2 SVGIG (reference sequence). The length of the CDR3 is 12 residues. The CDR3 coding sequence is TGTGCCTGGAGCTCGAGTTGGGAGACCCAGTACTTC. It is translated as CAWSSSWETQYF. The variable domain in full, with the rest retrieved from reference TRBV30 and TRBJ2-5, is SQTIHQWPATLVQPVGSPLSLECTVEGTSNPNLYWYRQAAGRGLQLLFYSVGIGQISSEVPQNLSASRPQDRQFILSSKKLLLSDSGFYLCAWSSSWETQYFGPGTRLLVL.

This rearrangement joins TRBV2 to TRBJ1-1; TRBD1 matches 8 bases. Germline CDR1 and CDR2: SNHLY and FYNNEI. J lost 0 bases, V lost 6 bases, and 6 bases had no gene match. This CDR3 is 15 amino acids long. DNA of the CDR3: TGTGCCAGCAGCCGACAGGGGCCCTTGAACACTGAAGCTTTCTTT. Protein sequence: CASSRQGPLNTEAFF. The whole variable domain, remainder taken from reference TRBV2 and TRBJ1-1, is EPEVTQTPSHQVTQMGQEVILRCVPISNHLYFYWYRQILGQKVEFLVSFYNNEISEKSEIFDDQFSVERPDGSNFTLKIRSTKLEDSAMYFCASSRQGPLNTEAFFGQGTRLTVV.

The rearrangement joins TRBV14 to TRBJ2-5; possible D gene TRBD1, 6 bases. V was pared by 0 bases and J by 4 bases, with 15 bases between. The CDR3 consists of 16 residues. Germline CDR1 is SGHDN and CDR2 is FVKESK. The CDR3 here is CASSQDPGANGETQYF. CDR3 sequence (DNA): TGTGCCAGCAGCCAAGATCCAGGGGCGAACGGAGAGACCCAGTACTTC.

The rearrangement links TRBV28 to TRBJ1-1, with 8 bases identical to TRBD1. This CDR3 has 15 residues. V dropped 8 bases and J dropped 10; count of bases not matched to a gene: 18. Germline V CDR1 and CDR2: MDHEN, SYDVKM. The CDR3 spells CASRDRGGQGQRAFF. As DNA, the CDR3 is TGTGCCAGCCGAGACAGGGGAGGACAAGGCCAGCGAGCTTTCTTT.

This chain connects TRBV19 to TRBJ2-5; 7 bases are shared with TRBD2. This CDR3 is 15 amino acids long. V shed 3 bases and J 1 base; nucleotides not matched to a gene: 5. From germline, CDR1 is LNHDA and CDR2 SQIVND (reference sequence). CDR3 loop: CASSMGGVPQETQYF. The CDR3 DNA is TGTGCCAGTAGTATGGGGGGGGTCCCCCAAGAGACCCAGTACTTC.

The chain uses TRBV7-2 and TRBJ1-5; D is possibly TRBD1 (6 bases). V was shortened by 2 bases and J by 2 bases, with 10 bases between the two germline ends. Per germline, CDR1 SGHTA and CDR2 FQGNSA. CDR3 length: 15 amino acids. The CDR3 sequence is CASSLTAGGNQPQHF. Written as DNA, the CDR3 is TGTGCCAGCAGCTTAACCGCAGGGGGCAATCAGCCCCAGCATTTT.

The chain uses TRBV5-8 and TRBJ2-1, with 10 bases lining up with TRBD2. V gave up 4 bases and J gave up 4 bases; unmatched junction bases: 5. This CDR3 is built from 15 residues. Looked up from germline, CDR1 is SGHTS and CDR2 is YDEGEE. The CDR3 loop reads CASSTGTSVYNEQFF. The CDR3, as DNA: TGTGCCAGCAGCACCGGGACTAGCGTATACAATGAGCAGTTCTTC.

The rearrangement links TRBV20-1 to TRBJ2-5; D perhaps matches TRBD2 (5 bases). The CDR3 has 12 amino acids. Germline lookup yields CDR1 DFQATT and CDR2 SNEGSKA (reference sequence). V was trimmed by 3 bases and J by 5 bases, leaving 10 bases between them. The CDR3, as DNA: TGCAGTGCTAGTAGTACGGGGGAGACCCAGTACTTC. Encoded protein: CSASSTGETQYF.

Points on this clone: This sample also contains other DNA sequences that code for the same CDR3. V usage is TRBV9 and J usage is TRBJ1-3, with D hard to call. V was clipped by 4 bases and J by 3 bases, with 8 bases between them. Germline CDR1 is SGDLS and CDR2 is YYNGEE. CDR3 length equals 13 residues. Written as DNA, the CDR3 is TGTGCCAGCAGCCCGAGTGGTGGAAACACCATATATTTT. Amino acids: CASSPSGGNTIYF. Full variable domain (remainder filled in from reference TRBV9 and TRBJ1-3): DSGVTQTPKHLITATGQRVTLRCSPRSGDLSVYWYQQSLDQGLQFLIQYYNGEERAKGNILERFSAQQFPDLHSELNLSSLELGDSALYFCASSPSGGNTIYFGEGSWLTVV.